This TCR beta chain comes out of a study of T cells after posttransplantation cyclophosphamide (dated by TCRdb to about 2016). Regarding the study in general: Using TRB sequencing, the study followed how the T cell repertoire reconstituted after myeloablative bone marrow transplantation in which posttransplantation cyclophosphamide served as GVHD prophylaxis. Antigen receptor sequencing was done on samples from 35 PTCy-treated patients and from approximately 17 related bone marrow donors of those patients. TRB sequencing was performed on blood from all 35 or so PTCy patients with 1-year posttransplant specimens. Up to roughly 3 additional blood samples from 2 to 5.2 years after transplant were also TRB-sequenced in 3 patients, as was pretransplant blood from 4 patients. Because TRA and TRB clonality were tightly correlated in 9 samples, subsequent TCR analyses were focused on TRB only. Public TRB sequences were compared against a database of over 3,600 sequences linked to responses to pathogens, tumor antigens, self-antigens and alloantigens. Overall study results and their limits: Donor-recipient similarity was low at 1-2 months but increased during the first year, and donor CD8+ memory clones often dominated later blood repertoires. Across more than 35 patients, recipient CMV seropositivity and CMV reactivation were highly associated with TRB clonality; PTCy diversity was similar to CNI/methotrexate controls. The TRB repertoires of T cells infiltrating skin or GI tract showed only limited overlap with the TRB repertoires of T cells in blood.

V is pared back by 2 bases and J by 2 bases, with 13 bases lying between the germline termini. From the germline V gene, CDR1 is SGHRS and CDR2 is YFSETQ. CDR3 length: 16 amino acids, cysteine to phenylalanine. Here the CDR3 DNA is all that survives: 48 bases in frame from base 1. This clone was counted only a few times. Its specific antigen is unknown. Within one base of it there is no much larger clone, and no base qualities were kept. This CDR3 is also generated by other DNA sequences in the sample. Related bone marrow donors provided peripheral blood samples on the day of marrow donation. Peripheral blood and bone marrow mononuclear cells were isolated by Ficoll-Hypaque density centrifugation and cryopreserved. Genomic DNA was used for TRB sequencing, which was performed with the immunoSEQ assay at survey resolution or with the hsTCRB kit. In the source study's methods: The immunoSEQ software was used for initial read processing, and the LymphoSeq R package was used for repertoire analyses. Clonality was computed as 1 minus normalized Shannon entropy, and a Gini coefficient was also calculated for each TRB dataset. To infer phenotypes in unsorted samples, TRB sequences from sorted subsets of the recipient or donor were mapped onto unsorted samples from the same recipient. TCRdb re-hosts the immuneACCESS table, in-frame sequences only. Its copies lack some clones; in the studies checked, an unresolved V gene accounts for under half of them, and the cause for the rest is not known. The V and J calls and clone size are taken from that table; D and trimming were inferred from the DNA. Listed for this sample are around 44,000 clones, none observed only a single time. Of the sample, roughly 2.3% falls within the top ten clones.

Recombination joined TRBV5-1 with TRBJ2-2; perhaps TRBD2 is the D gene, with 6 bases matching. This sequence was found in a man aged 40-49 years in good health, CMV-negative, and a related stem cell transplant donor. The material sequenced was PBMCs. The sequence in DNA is TGCGCCAGCAGCTTCCGAGCGGGTACCAACACCGGGGAGCTGTTTTTT. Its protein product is CASSFRAGTNTGELFF.